This is a list of T cell receptor beta chains from one sample in a study of T-cell reconstitution after alpha-beta-depleted transplantation in children. TCRdb itself ran the PCR reads through MiXCR, one entry per CDR3 protein. The repertoire includes about 460,000 distinct CDR3 sequences, roughly 10% of them detected once, and 13% to 15% sits in the top ten. Sequencing was performed on PBMCs, mostly from graft donor cells, taken 180 days after TCRalphabeta/CD19-depleted stem cell transplant. These receptors came from a female patient younger than 10 who had a stem cell transplant for aplastic anemia, so the T cells may come from the graft donor. Each CDR3 is given with its conserved first and last residue. Fields, in order: CDR3 length, D gene, clone size, V gene, J gene, CDR3 DNA, CDR3 protein. The D gene is left open where the match is weak. Some rows mark clone size as missing; the rest say once, few, many or name a class of expanded clone.

CDR3 length: 20
D gene: .
clone size: .
V gene: TRBV14
J gene: TRBJ2-2
CDR3 DNA: TGTGCCAGCAGCCAACACGCGCCCTATCTAGCGACCATGAACACCGGGGAGCTGTTTTTT
CDR3 protein: CASSQHAPYLATMNTGELFF

CDR3 length: 16
D gene: TRBD1
clone size: few
V gene: TRBV5-1
J gene: TRBJ2-2
CDR3 DNA: TGCGCCAGCAGCCCAATCGGACAGGCTAACACCGGGGAGCTGTTTTTT
CDR3 protein: CASSPIGQANTGELFF

CDR3 length: 13
D gene: .
clone size: many
V gene: TRBV20-1
J gene: TRBJ2-1
CDR3 DNA: TGCAGTGCTATCCACCTAGGACACAATGCGCAGTTCTTC
CDR3 protein: CSAIHLGHNAQFF

CDR3 length: 15
D gene: .
clone size: .
V gene: TRBV6-1
J gene: TRBJ2-7
CDR3 DNA: TGTGCCAGCAGCCCCCCGAACCCAGGGTCCTACGAGCAGTACTTC
CDR3 protein: CASSPPNPGSYEQYF

CDR3 length: 17
D gene: TRBD1
clone size: many
V gene: TRBV7-2
J gene: TRBJ2-3
CDR3 DNA: TGTGCCAGCAGCTTAGCGTTCGGGACAGGGGGTTCAGATACGCAGTATTTT
CDR3 protein: CASSLAFGTGGSDTQYF

CDR3 length: 12
D gene: .
clone size: .
V gene: TRBV7-9
J gene: TRBJ2-1
CDR3 DNA: TGTGCCAGCAGCTTGGCAGCAGCTGAGCAGTTCTTC
CDR3 protein: CASSLAAAEQFF

CDR3 length: 16
D gene: TRBD2
clone size: .
V gene: TRBV20-1
J gene: TRBJ2-2
CDR3 DNA: TGCAGTGTTGGGACTAGCGGGAGGGTGAACACCGGGGAGCTGTTTTTT
CDR3 protein: CSVGTSGRVNTGELFF

CDR3 length: 12
D gene: .
clone size: .
V gene: TRBV10-3
J gene: TRBJ2-3
CDR3 DNA: TGTGCCATCAGTTGGGACACAGATACGCAGTATTTT
CDR3 protein: CAISWDTDTQYF

CDR3 length: 16
D gene: TRBD1
clone size: .
V gene: TRBV10-3
J gene: TRBJ2-7
CDR3 DNA: TGTGCCATCAGTGCCCGGGGAGGACAGGGGGCCTACGAGCAGTACTTC
CDR3 protein: CAISARGGQGAYEQYF

CDR3 length: 13
D gene: .
clone size: many
V gene: TRBV20-1
J gene: TRBJ2-5
CDR3 DNA: TGCAGCATACTCCGGACGGTGGGGGAGACCCAGTACTTC
CDR3 protein: CSILRTVGETQYF

CDR3 length: 16
D gene: TRBD2
clone size: many
V gene: TRBV10-3
J gene: TRBJ2-5
CDR3 DNA: TGTGCCATCAGTGAAACTAGCGGGCCCTTCCAAGAGACCCAGTACTTC
CDR3 protein: CAISETSGPFQETQYF

CDR3 length: 16
D gene: .
clone size: .
V gene: TRBV7-9
J gene: TRBJ2-1
CDR3 DNA: TGTGCCAGCAGCTTGCCCTGGGTCGGCAGGCGCAATGAGCAGTTCTTC
CDR3 protein: CASSLPWVGRRNEQFF

CDR3 length: 13
D gene: .
clone size: few
V gene: TRBV27
J gene: TRBJ1-2
CDR3 DNA: TGTGCCAGCAGTGAGACAGCTAACTATGGCTACACCTTC
CDR3 protein: CASSETANYGYTF

CDR3 length: 15
D gene: .
clone size: many
V gene: TRBV29-1
J gene: TRBJ2-3
CDR3 DNA: TGCAGCGTTATAAAGACAGGAGCTAGCACAGATACGCAGTATTTT
CDR3 protein: CSVIKTGASTDTQYF

CDR3 length: 14
D gene: .
clone size: .
V gene: TRBV18
J gene: TRBJ2-5
CDR3 DNA: TGTGCCAGCTCACCAATGGGGATGAAAGAGACCCAGTACTTC
CDR3 protein: CASSPMGMKETQYF

CDR3 length: 13
D gene: .
clone size: .
V gene: TRBV5-1
J gene: TRBJ2-3
CDR3 DNA: TGCGCCAGCAGCTCCCCTAACGTGGATACGCAGTATTTT
CDR3 protein: CASSSPNVDTQYF

CDR3 length: 14
D gene: TRBD2
clone size: .
V gene: TRBV28
J gene: TRBJ2-7
CDR3 DNA: TGTGCCAGCAGTTCTAGCGGGAGGCTCAACGAGCAGTACTTC
CDR3 protein: CASSSSGRLNEQYF